This TCR beta chain was observed in a study of blood T cell repertoires in COVID-19. Study-wide background: Samples of COVID-19 (acute and convalescent) were obtained from the United States, Italy and Spain. T cells, B-cell-depleted T cells, or PBMCs provided the cDNA or gDNA that served as material.

This clone has more than one count but fewer than ten. In the source study's methods: Nucleated cell counts were estimated from reference gene primer amplification. Sequenced by immunoSEQ multiplex PCR; TCRdb stores in-frame clones only, minus some. Clonal size and the V and J genes are those of that table, whereas D and trimming came from the DNA. Of 130,000 to 150,000 clones listed, approximately 88% are singletons. Germline V lookup: CDR1 MRHNA, CDR2 SNTAGT. Trimming took off 5 bases at V and 4 bases at J, with 17 bases between the two ends. The CDR3 extends over 15 amino acids. This chain connects TRBV6-4 to TRBJ1-2; a possible D gene is TRBD1 (6 bases). The clonotype comes from a human donor in a cohort sampled during active COVID-19. Input material: peripheral blood. CDR3 residues: CASSRGASEPYGYTF. CDR3 DNA: TGTGCCAGCAGTCGGGGGGCCTCTGAGCCCTATGGCTACACCTTC.